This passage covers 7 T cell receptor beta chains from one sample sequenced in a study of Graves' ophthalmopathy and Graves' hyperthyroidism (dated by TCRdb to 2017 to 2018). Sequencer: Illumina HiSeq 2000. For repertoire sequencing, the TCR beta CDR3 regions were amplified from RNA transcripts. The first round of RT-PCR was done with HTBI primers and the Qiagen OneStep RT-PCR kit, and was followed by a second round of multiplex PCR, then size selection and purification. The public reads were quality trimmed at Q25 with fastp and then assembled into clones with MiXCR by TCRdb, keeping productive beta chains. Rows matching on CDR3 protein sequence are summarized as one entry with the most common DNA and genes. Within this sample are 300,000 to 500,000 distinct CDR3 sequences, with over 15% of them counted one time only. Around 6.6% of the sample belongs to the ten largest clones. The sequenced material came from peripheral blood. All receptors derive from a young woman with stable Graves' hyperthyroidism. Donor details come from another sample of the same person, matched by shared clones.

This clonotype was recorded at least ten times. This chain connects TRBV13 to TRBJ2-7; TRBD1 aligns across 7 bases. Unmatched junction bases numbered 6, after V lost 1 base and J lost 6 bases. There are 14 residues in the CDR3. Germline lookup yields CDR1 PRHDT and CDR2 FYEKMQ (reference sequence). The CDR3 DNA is TGTGCCAGCAGCTTAGTAAAGGGGGCGGTCGAGCAGTACTTC. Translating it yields CASSLVKGAVEQYF.

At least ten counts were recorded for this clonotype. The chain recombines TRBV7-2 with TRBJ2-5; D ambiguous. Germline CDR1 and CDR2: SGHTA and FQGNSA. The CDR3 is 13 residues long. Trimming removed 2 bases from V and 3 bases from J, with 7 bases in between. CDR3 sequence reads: CASSLQLKETQYF. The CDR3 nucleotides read TGTGCCAGCAGCTTACAGCTTAAAGAGACCCAGTACTTC.

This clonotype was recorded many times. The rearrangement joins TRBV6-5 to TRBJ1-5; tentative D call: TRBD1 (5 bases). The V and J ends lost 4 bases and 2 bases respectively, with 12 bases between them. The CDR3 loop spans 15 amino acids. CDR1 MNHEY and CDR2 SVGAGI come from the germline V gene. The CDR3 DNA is TGTGCCAGCAGTTCCAGGACGGGGGGCAATCAGCCCCAGCATTTT. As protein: CASSSRTGGNQPQHF.

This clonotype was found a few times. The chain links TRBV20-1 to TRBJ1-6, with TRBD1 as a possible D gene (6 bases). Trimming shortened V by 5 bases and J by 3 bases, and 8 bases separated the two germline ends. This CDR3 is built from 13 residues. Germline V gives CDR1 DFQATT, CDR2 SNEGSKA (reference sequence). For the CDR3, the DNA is TGCAGTGCTGGACAGATCTATAATTCACCCCTCCACTTT. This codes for CSAGQIYNSPLHF.

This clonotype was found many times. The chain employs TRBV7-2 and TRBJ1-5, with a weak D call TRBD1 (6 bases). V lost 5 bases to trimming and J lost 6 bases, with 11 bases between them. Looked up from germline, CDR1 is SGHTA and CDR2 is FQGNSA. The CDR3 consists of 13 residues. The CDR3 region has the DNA TGTGCCAGCAGCCCCGACAGGAGTCAGCCCCAGCATTTT. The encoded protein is CASSPDRSQPQHF.

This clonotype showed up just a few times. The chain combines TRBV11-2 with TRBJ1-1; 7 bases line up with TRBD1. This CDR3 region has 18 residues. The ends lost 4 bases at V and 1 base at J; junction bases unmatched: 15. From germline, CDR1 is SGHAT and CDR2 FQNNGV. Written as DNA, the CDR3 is TGTGCCAGCAGCTCGCACCCAGGGGGATGGAATAGGAACACTGAAGCTTTCTTT. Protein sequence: CASSSHPGGWNRNTEAFF. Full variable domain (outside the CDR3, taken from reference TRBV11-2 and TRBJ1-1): EAGVAQSPRYKIIEKRQSVAFWCNPISGHATLYWYQQILGQGPKLLIQFQNNGVVDDSQLPKDRFSAERLKGVDSTLKIQPAKLEDSAVYLCASSSHPGGWNRNTEAFFGQGTRLTVV.

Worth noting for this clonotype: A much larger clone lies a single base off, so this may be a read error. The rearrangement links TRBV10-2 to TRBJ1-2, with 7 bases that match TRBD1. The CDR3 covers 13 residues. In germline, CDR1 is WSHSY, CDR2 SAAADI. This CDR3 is CVSMGTDPYGYTF. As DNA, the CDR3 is TGCGTCAGCATGGGGACAGACCCCTATGGCTACACCTTC.